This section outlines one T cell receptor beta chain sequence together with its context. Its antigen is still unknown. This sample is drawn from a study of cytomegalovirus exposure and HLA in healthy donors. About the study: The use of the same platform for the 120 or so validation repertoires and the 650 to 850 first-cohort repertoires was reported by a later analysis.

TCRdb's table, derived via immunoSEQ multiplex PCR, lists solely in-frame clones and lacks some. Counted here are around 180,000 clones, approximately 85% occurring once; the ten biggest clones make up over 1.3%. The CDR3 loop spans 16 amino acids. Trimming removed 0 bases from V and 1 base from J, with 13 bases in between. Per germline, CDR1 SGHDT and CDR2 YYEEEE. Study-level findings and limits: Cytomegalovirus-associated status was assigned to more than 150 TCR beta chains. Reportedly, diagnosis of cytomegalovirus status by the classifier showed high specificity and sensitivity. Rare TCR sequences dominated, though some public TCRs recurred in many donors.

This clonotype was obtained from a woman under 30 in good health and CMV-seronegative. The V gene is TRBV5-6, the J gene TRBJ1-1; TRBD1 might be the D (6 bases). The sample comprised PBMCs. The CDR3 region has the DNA TGTGCCAGCAGCTTGGATCAGGGGTGGACGAACACTGAAGCTTTCTTT. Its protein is CASSLDQGWTNTEAFF.